This T cell receptor beta chain derives from a study of blood T cells in healthy people across ages (dated by TCRdb to 2013 to 2016). A note on the overall study: In model experiments, template switching captured about one uniquely barcoded TCR beta cDNA molecule for every two T cells. Using deep sequencing normalized with unique cDNA molecular identifiers, the study measured how TCR beta repertoire diversity changes with age. The donors were divided into four age groups: young (average approximately 17 years), middle-aged (around 41), aged (roughly 66) and long-lived (about 84). To avoid experimental bias, donors of different ages were spread randomly across the sequencing lanes. The study analyzed two additional independent replicas of 1 million unique cDNA reads from the same blood draw for two donors, one aged 18 to 30 and one aged 80 or older. General conclusions and limits of the study: Since profiling was done on bulk unsorted PBMCs, naive and antigen-experienced compartments could not be conclusively compared. Because the CMV infection status of the donors was unknown, age-related changes in expanded clonotypes may potentially have been confounded. The percentage of naive T cells measured by flow cytometry correlated strongly with observed TCR beta diversity. As age increased, observed TCR beta diversity per million T cells dropped in a roughly linear way, and a significant reduction was already evident by age roughly 40. Compared with the aged group, the long-lived group had more naive CD4+ T cells, fewer expanded clones and increased TCR diversity, a pattern suggesting age selection. Estimates of total diversity based on one million sequenced T cells were regarded as lower bounds and as underestimates.

As concerns this clonotype: The clone's antigen remains unknown. There are no base qualities to consult, and no much larger clone falls within one base.

Cut back by 5 bases and 5 bases, the V and J ends lie 10 bases apart. CDR1 and CDR2 were assigned from the germline V gene as SGHNT and YENEEA. The CDR3, from cysteine to phenylalanine, totals 13 residues. CDR3 DNA is the only sequence kept; it has 39 bases, read in frame from the first base. The receptor library was made with 5' RACE. The instrument given in TCRdb is Illumina HiSeq 2500. The second PCR ran for roughly 7 to 12 cycles and used a J-beta primer mix along with a sample-barcoded 5' primer. A template-switch 5' adaptor carrying 12 random nucleotides introduced a unique molecular identifier onto each TCR beta cDNA molecule. At least 2.5 million CDR3-containing paired-end reads were obtained from each sample. The Mint cDNA synthesis kit, primed by a TRBC-specific oligonucleotide, was used to synthesize first-strand cDNA from all RNA. All cDNA was treated with uracil-DNA glycosylase and then went through a first 18-cycle PCR with the universal primers M1SS and BC2_uni_R. As for the original processing: For normalization, 1 million high-quality reads, each with a distinct molecular identifier, were randomly selected from each sample. Instead of being binned into consensus sequences, reads that shared molecular identifiers were thrown out. MiTCR, run with a Q25 quality threshold and the strictest error-elimination algorithm, handled CDR3 identification, clonotype clustering and error correction. A nonparametric unseen species model with Euler transformation was used to estimate lower-bound total TCR beta diversity. Using fastp at Q25 and MiXCR, TCRdb reprocessed the public reads and kept productive beta chains. CDR3 protein duplicates are merged, each entry listing the most common genes and DNA. The V and J calls come from TCRdb's annotation, not from the publication. This sample lists fewer than 750,000 distinct CDR3 sequences; under 65% were detected once. 13% of the sample belongs to the ten largest clones.

The approximately 39 donors, aged about 6 to 95 years, were systemically healthy Caucasian individuals from Russia. Roughly 9 milliliters of peripheral blood were drawn from each donor into EDTA-treated Vacutainer tubes. PBMCs were isolated by Ficoll-Paque density-gradient centrifugation, with at least 6 million obtained per sample. Trizol reagent was used to extract total RNA from PBMCs, with at least 6 micrograms per sample. For every donor, flow cytometry on a PBMC aliquot measured the percentage of naive CD45RAhigh/CD27high T cells. Input material: blood. This receptor was taken from an elderly woman in good health. This sequence uses TRBV11-3 and TRBJ2-1; 5 matching bases give a weak D call of TRBD2. The CDR3 reads CASSLMGDNEQFF. The nucleotide sequence is given as TGTGCCAGCAGCCTTATGGGAGACAATGAGCAGTTCTTC.